This T cell receptor beta chain was sequenced during a study of T cell repertoires in cytomegalovirus infection. The CDR3 extends over 18 amino acids. The trim removed 6 bases at V and 4 bases at J, leaving 20 bases unmatched. Germline lookup yields CDR1 MNHNY and CDR2 SVGAGI (reference sequence). This clonotype has more than one count but fewer than ten. Its cognate antigen is unknown. TCRdb fed the reads into MiXCR, producing one record per CDR3 protein. The sample lists about 270,000 distinct CDR3 sequences; roughly a fifth were seen once. This chain links TRBV6-6 with TRBJ1-2; 7 bases agree with TRBD1. This clonotype was obtained from a human donor in good health (CMV status not recorded). Some clones in this sample may be carry-over from other donors' samples. This sample comprised cultured PBMCs, obtained from culture after CMV antigen stimulation. CDR3 loop: CASRASGGTASLRYGYTF. The CDR3 DNA follows: TGTGCCAGCAGGGCATCGGGGGGGACAGCTTCCCTCCGCTATGGCTACACCTTC.